The present TCR beta chain was sequenced within a study of T cell responses to AZD1222 COVID-19 vaccine. Overall study findings and caveats: Sampling that yielded the repertoires occurred only after the peak T cell response. Spike-specific TCR depth and breadth grew after two AZD1222 doses.

The CDR3 sequence is 14 residues long. V was cut by 0 bases and J by 7 bases, with 9 bases left in between. CDR1 is SGHVS, CDR2 FQNEAQ, per germline. A word on this clone: Its target is unknown.

Repertoires were generated with immunoSEQ multiplex PCR, while TCRdb's copy carries only in-frame clones and drops some. The sample has tens of thousands of clones; around nine tenths are singletons. The V call is TRBV7-8, the J call TRBJ2-2, with D tentatively TRBD1 (5 bases). The origin of this receptor is an adult in good health. The starting material was peripheral blood, obtained on day 0 of AZD1222 vaccination. The CDR3 sequence is CASSLAGAGGELFF. The CDR3, as DNA: TGTGCCAGCAGCTTAGCAGGGGCTGGCGGGGAGCTGTTTTTT. The entire variable domain, with the rest obtained from reference TRBV7-8 and TRBJ2-2, is as follows: GAGVSQSPRYKVAKRGQDVALRCDPISGHVSLFWYQQALGQGPEFLTYFQNEAQLDKSGLPSDRFFAERPEGSVSTLKIQRTQQEDSAVYLCASSLAGAGGELFFGEGSRLTVL.